These 10 T cell receptor beta chains share one sample of origin, sequenced in a study of blood T cell repertoires in COVID-19. The data were produced by immunoSEQ multiplex PCR, yet TCRdb's version contains in-frame clones alone and is incomplete. The data hold 200,000 or so clones, with 90% observed a single time. Source material: peripheral blood. Receptor source: a man aged 25-45 years with COVID-19, enrolled during active disease.

CDR3 coding DNA: TGTGCCAGCAGCCCGACAGGGAACTATGGCTACACCTTC. Translation gives CASSPTGNYGYTF. This chain links TRBV13 with TRBJ1-2; 7 bases align to TRBD1. Trimming cost V 5 bases and J 2 bases; bases outside gene matches: 2. Germline-derived CDR1 and CDR2 are PRHDT and FYEKMQ (reference sequence). The CDR3 covers 13 residues.

This sequence joins TRBV6-1 and TRBJ1-2; TRBD1 is a possible D gene (5 bases). Germline CDR1 reads MNHNS; CDR2 reads SASEGT. Trimming cost V 2 bases and J 8 bases, with 18 bases left between them. The CDR3 loop spans 15 amino acids. CDR3 DNA: TGTGCCAGCAGTGAACCGACTGGGGTTCCAGGGGGCTACACCTTC. Encoded protein: CASSEPTGVPGGYTF.

The chain joins TRBV3-1 (or the pseudogene TRBV3-2) to TRBJ2-1, with 13 bases fitting TRBD2. Trimming took 3 bases from V and 3 from J; bases not matched to a gene: 11. In germline, CDR1 is LGHDT, CDR2 YNNKEL (reference sequence). The CDR3 totals 19 residues. The CDR3 sequence is CASSHGPGTSGKNYNEQFF. The CDR3 nucleotides are TGTGCCAGCAGCCACGGGCCCGGGACTAGCGGGAAGAACTACAATGAGCAGTTCTTC.

This rearrangement joins TRBV7-2 to TRBJ2-6; 9 nucleotides match TRBD1. The CDR3 loop spans 18 amino acids. The V segment lost 5 bases and the J segment 0 bases; nucleotides outside the gene matches: 8. The germline CDR1 and CDR2 sequences are SGHTA and FQGNSA. The CDR3 here is CASSPGTGIFSGANVLTF. CDR3 nucleotide sequence: TGTGCCAGCAGCCCGGGGACAGGGATTTTCTCTGGGGCCAACGTCCTGACTTTC.

This chain links TRBV6-1 with TRBJ1-3; 9 bases fit TRBD1. Germline CDR1 is MNHNS and CDR2 is SASEGT. This CDR3 spans 16 amino acids. The junction had 10 bases not matched to a gene; V was cut back by 3 bases and J by 7 bases. CDR3 in amino acids: CASSDPFGQGRNTIYF. The CDR3 DNA reads TGTGCCAGCAGTGACCCTTTCGGACAGGGGCGGAACACCATATATTTT.

The chain employs TRBV7-8 and TRBJ2-3, with D perhaps TRBD1 (6 bases). Germline CDR1 SGHVS, CDR2 FQNEAQ. V was shortened by 1 base and J by 3 bases, with 14 bases between the two germline ends. The CDR3 loop spans 16 amino acids. The CDR3 reads CASSLGYRVRTDTQYF. CDR3 coding DNA: TGTGCCAGCAGCTTAGGGTACAGGGTACGGACAGATACGCAGTATTTT.

CDR3 region: CASRPGQGPSGELFF. The CDR3 nucleotides read TGTGCCAGCAGGCCGGGACAGGGACCGTCCGGGGAGCTGTTTTTT. The rearrangement joins TRBV19 to TRBJ2-2, with 9 bases lining up with TRBD1. Germline V lookup: CDR1 LNHDA, CDR2 SQIVND (reference sequence). V was clipped by 9 bases and J by 6 bases; unmatched bases: 11. This CDR3 spans 15 amino acids.

The chain joins TRBV4-2 to TRBJ1-5; TRBD1 might be the D (6 bases). V was cut by 1 base and J by 2 bases, with 18 bases left in between. This CDR3 is 18 amino acids long. Per the germline V gene, CDR1 is LGHNA and CDR2 is YNFKEQ. For the CDR3, the DNA is TGTGCCAGCAGCCAAGGCGCTGAGTGGGCAGGGGGCAATCAGCCCCAGCATTTT. It translates to CASSQGAEWAGGNQPQHF.

The V and J genes are TRBV7-2 and TRBJ2-2, with a weak D call TRBD1 (5 bases). The ends were cut back, 5 bases at V and 4 bases at J, with 8 bases in the middle. The length of the CDR3 is 13 residues. The germline V gene encodes CDR1 SGHTA and CDR2 FQGNSA. The CDR3 sequence: CASSPRVTGELFF. As DNA, the CDR3 is TGTGCCAGCAGCCCCAGGGTCACCGGGGAGCTGTTTTTT.

The chain employs TRBV19 and TRBJ2-7; D is perhaps TRBD2 (5 bases). V was cut by 4 bases and J by 2 bases, with 21 bases left in between. The germline V gene has CDR1 LNHDA and CDR2 SQIVND (reference sequence). The CDR3 totals 17 residues. The CDR3 region has the DNA TGTGCCAGTAGTACTGGGTACGGAACGGGAACCACCTACGAGCAGTACTTC. Its translation: CASSTGYGTGTTYEQYF.